This entry concerns a single T cell receptor (beta chain). Using immunoSEQ multiplex PCR, the repertoire was profiled, and TCRdb retains in-frame clones only, with some absent. The sample includes roughly 86,000 clones, approximately 82% of them seen just once. The data derive from a study of blood T cell repertoires in COVID-19. V lost 2 bases and J 4 bases, leaving 18 bases between the germline ends. The CDR3 contains 16 residues. Germline V lookup: CDR1 MNHNY, CDR2 SVGAGI (reference sequence). The receptor was isolated from a woman aged 70 to 79 with acute or convalescent COVID-19. The rearrangement links TRBV6-6 to TRBJ2-7; D unresolved. The sample comprised peripheral blood. DNA of the CDR3: TGTGCCAGCAGTTACCTTGGCACAGTGAAATCTTACGAGCAGTACTTC. Translation gives CASSYLGTVKSYEQYF.